This T cell receptor beta chain is drawn from a study of cytomegalovirus exposure and HLA in healthy donors. While unrecorded immune exposures were likely, the donors were nominally healthy when sampled. The PCR made use of 60 Vbeta and 13 Jbeta primers. The data were produced by immunoSEQ multiplex PCR, yet TCRdb's version contains in-frame clones alone and is incomplete. Here the sample table reports roughly 190,000 clones. This CDR3 contains 19 residues. The chain employs TRBV1 and TRBJ2-3; the tabulated D call, TRBD2, remains unverified against the DNA. TRBV1 is termed a pseudogene. This TCR derives from a woman aged 18 to 35 in good health and CMV-seropositive. The sequencing sample was made of PBMCs. The CDR3 is CTSSQGPTAGGTSTDTQYF. The DNA for the CDR3 is TGCACCAGCAGCCAGGGACCCACGGCGGGGGGGACTAGCACAGATACGCAGTATTTT.